This TCR beta chain is drawn from a study of T cells in Graves' hyperthyroidism and ophthalmopathy. Of note for this clonotype: What it binds is unknown.

Germline CDR1 reads DFQATT; CDR2 reads SNEGSKA (reference sequence). Trimming took off 5 bases at V and 1 base at J, with 17 bases between the two ends. The CDR3 consists of 15 residues. Diagnosis of hyperthyroidism was new in patients aged 18 to 65, and its duration was under 2 months. Fresh peripheral blood, roughly 9.3 ml, was the source of the PBMCs. RNA transcripts served as the template for amplifying TCR beta CDR3 regions. A first-round RT-PCR of the TCR CDR3 used the HTBI primer set. Via MiXCR, TCRdb re-called the multiplex PCR reads, giving one row per CDR3 protein. The repertoire holds 270,000 or so distinct CDR3 sequences, with over 12% as singletons. The study's findings and limits: Before onset, by a median of approximately 5.9 months, the model predicted ophthalmopathy. Stable hyperthyroidism and ophthalmopathy were separated using 13 V-J signatures.

The sample comprised blood. The clonotype comes from a woman aged 45-65 years with Graves' hyperthyroidism that later progressed to Graves' ophthalmopathy. The chain recombines TRBV20-1 with TRBJ1-1, with D perhaps matching TRBD1 (5 bases). Written as DNA, the CDR3 is TGCAGTGCTCCCCACCTAGGCGGGGGGAACACTGAAGCTTTCTTT. As protein: CSAPHLGGGNTEAFF.